The 26 T cell receptor beta chains reported below all come from one sample, sequenced in a study of T-cell memory formation after mild COVID-19 (dated by TCRdb to the early 2020s). Library method: 5' RACE. Instrument on record: Illumina NovaSeq 6000. TCRdb trimmed the raw reads at Q25, called clones with MiXCR and kept productive beta chains. Identical CDR3 proteins give one entry, which carries the most common genes and DNA. The table for this sample lists 30,000 to 45,000 distinct CDR3 sequences; about an eighth of them were counted only once. The ten most abundant clones make up 25% to 30% of the sample. Sequences were obtained from PBMCs or a T cell subset sorted from them (not recorded which). The source of these receptors is a man younger than 35 who had mild COVID-19 (a few samples of this study predate the infection). The sample titles of this study are shuffled in the database, so cell type and time point are left out; the donor was told from shared clones.

This clonotype was counted at least ten times. V and J are TRBV7-2 and TRBJ2-3; D is possibly TRBD1 or TRBD2 (5 bases each). Germline V gene lookup returns CDR1 SGHTA and CDR2 FQGNSA. The CDR3 contains 16 residues. V lost 5 bases and J lost 6, with 21 bases in between. CDR3 sequence: CASSQGFITPGDTQYF. The CDR3 region has the DNA TGTGCCAGCAGCCAGGGTTTCATAACTCCGGGGGATACGCAGTATTTT.

This clonotype has at least ten counts. The rearrangement links TRBV10-3 to TRBJ2-3, with D perhaps TRBD1 (6 bases). V gave up 3 bases and J gave up 3 bases, with 10 bases separating them. CDR1 is ENHRY and CDR2 is SYGVKD in the germline V gene. This CDR3 has 14 residues. CDR3 in DNA: TGTGCCATCAGTGAACAGGGAAGGACAGATACGCAGTATTTT. This gives the protein CAISEQGRTDTQYF.

The rearrangement joins TRBV29-1 to TRBJ1-6, with TRBD1 matching 7 bases. J was trimmed by 9 bases and V by 5 bases; bases with no gene match: 10. CDR3 length: 14 residues. Per the germline V gene, CDR1 is SQVTM and CDR2 is ANQGSEA. As DNA, the CDR3 is TGCAGCGTTCAGCTGGAGACAGGGTCTTCACCCCTCCACTTT. Translated: CSVQLETGSSPLHF.

The table lists this clonotype with a few counts. The chain employs TRBV24-1 and TRBJ1-1; D remains unclear. Trimming took 4 bases from V and 4 from J, leaving 6 bases between them. There are 12 residues in the CDR3. Germline values: CDR1 KGHDR, CDR2 SFDVKD. DNA of the CDR3: TGTGCCACCAGTGAGGGAGGCACTGAAGCTTTCTTT. Its protein is CATSEGGTEAFF.

This clonotype appeared many times. The chain employs TRBV5-1 and TRBJ2-1; 7 bases fit TRBD2. The CDR3 length is 15 residues. V lost 4 bases and J lost 0; bases outside the gene matches: 4. Germline V gene sequence: CDR1 SGHRS, CDR2 YFSETQ. CDR3 DNA: TGCGCCAGCAGCCCCGGGGGGAGCTCCTACAATGAGCAGTTCTTC. Its protein product is CASSPGGSSYNEQFF.

V gene TRBV12-3 or TRBV12-4 combines with J gene TRBJ1-1; 9 bases fit TRBD1. Germline trimming cut 10 bases from V and 5 bases from J; bases unmatched to any gene: 11. The CDR3 is 14 residues long. The CDR3 nucleotides read TGTGCCACCCTGACAGGGGGTTTGGGGACTGAAGCTTTCTTT. Encoded protein: CATLTGGLGTEAFF.

This clonotype was observed at least ten times. The chain joins TRBV2 to TRBJ2-5; 8 bases fit TRBD2. V was clipped by 1 base and J by 5 bases; unmatched bases: 0. Germline V gene sequence: CDR1 SNHLY, CDR2 FYNNEI. The CDR3 is made up of 13 amino acids. The CDR3 bases are TGTGCCAGCAGTGAAGAGCGGGGGGAGACCCAGTACTTC. This sequence encodes CASSEERGETQYF.

Here the CDR3 reads CASSSGTLTTQYF. The CDR3, as DNA: TGTGCCAGCAGTTCTGGGACTTTAACGACCCAGTACTTC. This chain links TRBV6-2 or TRBV6-3 with TRBJ2-5; D might be TRBD2 (6 bases). Trimming left V 4 bases short and J 7 bases short, with 13 bases between. The CDR3 has 13 amino acids. Germline assignment: CDR1 MNHEY and CDR2 SVGEGT.

This clonotype was found many times. V gene TRBV6-2 or TRBV6-3 combines with J gene TRBJ1-6; D not resolved. Germline values: CDR1 MNHEY, CDR2 SVGEGT. The CDR3 spans 13 residues. Deletions cut 2 bases from V and 15 bases from J, with 14 bases between. The CDR3 DNA is TGTGCCAGCAGTTACCAGCCGGGCTCCGGCCTCCACTTT. Translation: CASSYQPGSGLHF.

This clonotype was counted ten times or more. The V and J genes are TRBV18 and TRBJ2-2; D gene uncertain. V was pared by 6 bases and J by 4 bases, with 12 bases between. Germline values: CDR1 KGHSH, CDR2 LQKENI. The CDR3 totals 14 residues. CDR3 nucleotides: TGTGCCAGCTCGTCCCCAGCTGGCACCGGGGAGCTGTTTTTT. Its translation is CASSSPAGTGELFF.

This clonotype has ten or more counts. V usage is TRBV7-2 and J usage is TRBJ2-1, with TRBD2 matching 8 bases. The trim removed 2 bases at V and 1 base at J, leaving 4 bases unmatched. This CDR3 contains 16 residues. Germline CDR1 reads SGHTA; CDR2 reads FQGNSA. Here the CDR3 reads CASSLFVAGSYNEQFF. In DNA form, the CDR3 reads TGTGCCAGCAGCTTATTTGTAGCGGGGTCCTACAATGAGCAGTTCTTC.

This clonotype has only a few counts. The V call is TRBV2, the J call TRBJ1-1; D is perhaps TRBD1 (5 bases). The V gene lost 8 bases and the J gene lost 1 base, with 11 bases spanning the gap. The CDR3 is 13 residues long. Germline-derived CDR1 and CDR2 are SNHLY and FYNNEI. CDR3 nucleotides: TGTGCCAGCCGGGGGAACAGGAACACTGAAGCTTTCTTT. It specifies CASRGNRNTEAFF.

The gene calls are TRBV9 and TRBJ2-7, with TRBD1 matching over 7 bases. Per the germline V gene, CDR1 is SGDLS and CDR2 is YYNGEE. This CDR3 spans 14 amino acids. The V segment lost 0 bases and the J segment 7 bases; nucleotides outside the gene matches: 7. For the CDR3, the DNA is TGTGCCAGCAGCGTAGGCAGGGGGACGGTAGAGCAGTACGTC. It translates to CASSVGRGTVEQYV.

This clonotype was observed many times. The V and J genes are TRBV5-1 and TRBJ2-7, with TRBD1 as a possible D gene (5 bases). Trimming left V 0 bases short and J 6 bases short, with 13 bases between. Germline V gene lookup returns CDR1 SGHRS and CDR2 YFSETQ. This CDR3 contains 14 residues. In DNA form, the CDR3 reads TGCGCCAGCAGCTTGGATAGCAGAAGGGGCGAGCAGTACTTC. This codes for CASSLDSRRGEQYF.

This clonotype was counted at least ten times. The chain has TRBV5-1 and TRBJ2-5, with 9 bases aligning to TRBD2. The CDR3 runs 15 residues. Trimming cost V 3 bases and J 4 bases; bases outside gene matches: 7. Germline V lookup: CDR1 SGHRS, CDR2 YFSETQ. Here the CDR3 reads CASSSQASGVETQYF. The CDR3 DNA follows: TGCGCCAGCAGCTCCCAGGCTAGCGGGGTAGAGACCCAGTACTTC.

J is TRBJ2-1 and V is TRBV24-1; no firm D call. The CDR3 length is 12 residues. CDR1 is KGHDR, CDR2 SFDVKD, per germline. Trimming shortened V by 4 bases and J by 8 bases, and 8 bases separated the two germline ends. CDR3 sequence: CATSDIGHEQFF. CDR3 coding DNA: TGTGCCACCAGTGACATCGGGCATGAGCAGTTCTTC.

This clonotype came up many times. The V and J genes are TRBV20-1 and TRBJ2-5; TRBD2 matches at 8 bases. This CDR3 is 12 amino acids long. Germline loops: CDR1 DFQATT, CDR2 SNEGSKA (reference sequence). V lost 6 bases to trimming and J lost 5 bases; unmatched junction nucleotides: 5. CDR3 DNA: TGCAGTGCCTCGACTAGCGACGAGACCCAGTACTTC. Translating it yields CSASTSDETQYF.

This clonotype has at least ten counts. DNA for the CDR3: TGTGCCAGCAGTGACGAGGGGGGGGCCGCAGATACGCAGTATTTT. Residues: CASSDEGGAADTQYF. V is TRBV6-4 and J is TRBJ2-3, with D maybe TRBD2 (7 bases). Trimming shortened V by 2 bases and J by 4 bases, and 13 bases separated the two germline ends. Germline V gene sequence: CDR1 MRHNA, CDR2 SNTAGT. This CDR3 spans 15 amino acids.

This clonotype ranks as medium-sized (0.01 to 0.1%). V is TRBV2 and J is TRBJ2-5, with D unclear. The germline V and J ends were trimmed by 6 bases and 1 base, with 6 bases remaining between them. The CDR3 spans 12 residues. Per germline, CDR1 SNHLY and CDR2 FYNNEI. The CDR3 is CASRNAQETQYF. CDR3 sequence (DNA): TGTGCCAGCAGAAACGCCCAAGAGACCCAGTACTTC.

The sample holds many counts of this clonotype. This rearrangement joins TRBV18 to TRBJ1-5; no clear D gene. The CDR3 extends over 15 amino acids. CDR1 is KGHSH, CDR2 LQKENI, per germline. V gave up 1 base and J gave up 0 bases, with 7 bases separating them. The CDR3 coding sequence is TGTGCCAGCTCACCACGGGAAAATAGCAATCAGCCCCAGCATTTT. Translated: CASSPRENSNQPQHF.

This clonotype has a count of ten or more. The chain carries TRBV6-1 and TRBJ1-5; D is undetermined. With 3 bases removed from V and 0 bases from J, the gap between germline ends came to 9 bases. In germline, CDR1 is MNHNS, CDR2 SASEGT. The CDR3 totals 15 residues. Here the CDR3 DNA reads TGTGCCAGCAGTGATAGGCCGACTAGCAATCAGCCCCAGCATTTT. It translates to CASSDRPTSNQPQHF.

This clonotype was seen many times. V and J are TRBV3-1 and TRBJ1-1; possible D gene TRBD1, 6 bases. Germline CDR1 and CDR2: LGHDT and YNNKEL (reference sequence). The CDR3 has 16 residues. The V and J ends lost 0 bases and 4 bases respectively, with 15 bases between them. The CDR3 sequence: CASSQDFLGGLTEAFF. The CDR3 DNA sequence: TGTGCCAGCAGCCAAGATTTCCTCGGGGGCCTCACTGAAGCTTTCTTT.

This clonotype was found many times. The chain recombines TRBV30 with TRBJ1-6; unclear D gene. The CDR3 runs 13 residues. Deletions cut 4 bases from V and 6 bases from J, with 10 bases between. CDR1 and CDR2 (germline): GTSNPN, SVGIG (reference sequence). CDR3 region: CAWNLQTNSPLHF. The CDR3 DNA is TGTGCCTGGAACCTCCAAACTAATTCACCCCTCCACTTT.

This clonotype was observed at least ten times. The chain employs TRBV5-1 and TRBJ2-2, with 8 bases that match TRBD2. The CDR3 loop spans 18 amino acids. The ends lost 3 bases at V and 1 base at J; junction bases unmatched: 11. Germline V gene data show CDR1 as SGHRS and CDR2 as YFSETQ. The CDR3 bases are TGCGCCAGCAGCTCCGTACCGGCGCTAGCGGGGAACACCGGGGAGCTGTTTTTT. Protein product: CASSSVPALAGNTGELFF.

The chain combines TRBV5-6 with TRBJ2-7; 8 nucleotides align to TRBD1. Germline V gene sequence: CDR1 SGHDT, CDR2 YYEEEE. V shed 4 bases and J 6 bases; nucleotides not matched to a gene: 6. The CDR3 sequence is 13 residues long. CDR3 amino acids: CASSADRVGEQYF. The DNA of the CDR3 is TGTGCCAGCAGCGCGGACAGGGTCGGCGAGCAGTACTTC.

There are a few counts of this clonotype. This chain links TRBV6-5 with TRBJ1-6; 10 nucleotides align to TRBD1. This CDR3 region has 13 residues. The J segment lost 8 bases and the V segment lost 8 bases, leaving 3 bases of the junction unmatched. CDR1 is MNHEY and CDR2 is SVGAGI in the germline V gene. CDR3 sequence: CASWDRGYSPLHF. The CDR3 nucleotides are TGTGCCAGCTGGGACAGGGGTTATTCACCCCTCCACTTT.